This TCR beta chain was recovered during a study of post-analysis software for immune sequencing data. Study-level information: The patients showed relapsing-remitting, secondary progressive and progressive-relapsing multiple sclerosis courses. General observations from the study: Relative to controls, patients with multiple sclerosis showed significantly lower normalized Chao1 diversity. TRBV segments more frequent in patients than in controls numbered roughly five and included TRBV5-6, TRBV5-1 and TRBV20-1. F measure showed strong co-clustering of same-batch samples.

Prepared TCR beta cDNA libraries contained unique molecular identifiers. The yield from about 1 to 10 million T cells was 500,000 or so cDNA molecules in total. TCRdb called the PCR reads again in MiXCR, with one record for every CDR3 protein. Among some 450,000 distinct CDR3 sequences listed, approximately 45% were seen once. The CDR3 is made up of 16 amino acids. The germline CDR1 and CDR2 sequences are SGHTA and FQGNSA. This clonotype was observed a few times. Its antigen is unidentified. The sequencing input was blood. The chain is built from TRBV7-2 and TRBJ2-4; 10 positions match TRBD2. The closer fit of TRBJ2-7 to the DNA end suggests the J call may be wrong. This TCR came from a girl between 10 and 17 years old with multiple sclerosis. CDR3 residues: CASSLRLAGEGYEQYF. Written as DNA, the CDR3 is TGTGCCAGCAGCTTAAGGCTAGCGGGAGAGGGGTACGAGCAGTACTTC.